This T cell receptor (beta chain) was observed in a study of brain T cells in children with intractable seizures. Study-wide results and limits: Absence of clones before surgery may stem from lower sequencing depth.

Sequencing used immunoSEQ multiplex PCR; TCRdb keeps in-frame clones, though not all of them. The sample has approximately 330,000 clones, more than 85% seen once. The germline gives CDR1 KGHDR, CDR2 SFDVKD. CDR3 length: 14 residues. V lost 2 bases and J 2 bases, leaving 9 bases between the germline ends. Indicated time point: blood from clinic visit 5 months post-surgery; TSC patient then seizure free. Before surgery, patients took at least one anti-epileptic drug. Concerning this clone: What it binds is unknown.

The chain uses TRBV24-1 and TRBJ2-7; either TRBD1 or TRBD2 may supply D (5 bases each). This specimen consisted of peripheral blood, obtained 4 to 5 months after surgery. The TCR comes from a boy younger than two with tuberous sclerosis and intractable seizures. CDR3 protein: CATSDSGAPYEQYF. DNA of the CDR3: TGTGCCACCAGTGATTCCGGGGCCCCCTACGAGCAGTACTTC.